Listed here is a single T cell receptor beta chain. Its antigen is still unknown. This record comes from a study of T cells expressing NK-cell markers. Per germline, CDR1 SQVTM and CDR2 ANQGSEA. The length of the CDR3 is 14 residues. Study-wide results and limits: HCMV specificity of the expanded NKG2C+ T cell clones stayed unclear.

TCRdb re-called the 5' RACE reads; every CDR3 protein appears as one record, without DNA. The specimen's table records some 390,000 distinct CDR3 sequences. V and J are TRBV29-1 and TRBJ2-1; checking the TCRdb D call of TRBD2 is not possible without DNA. The TCR was taken from a woman aged 50 to 65 in good health. Source material: blood T cells: a sorted CD56 or NKG2C T cell subset, CD4+ or CD8+ T cells, or bulk PBMC T cells (not recorded which). This chain's CDR3 is CSVQSGGPYNEQFF.